This T cell receptor (beta chain) appears in the sequencing data of a study of spatial heterogeneity in lung cancer (dated by TCRdb to the late 2010s). For context, the study as a whole: Beta-chain transcripts were consistently detected in greater numbers than alpha-chain transcripts, which likely reflects a higher abundance of beta-chain transcripts. In tumor regions, TCR transcript counts showed a strong correlation with a T cell transcriptional module score from matched bulk RNA-seq. In the raw uncorrected reads, each unique combination of TCR and UMI appeared more than ten times on average. In non-small cell lung cancer, the study made a quantitative comparison of TCR alpha and beta repertoires among multiple tumor regions, matched nontumor lung and blood. The study linked features of the TCR repertoire to counts of nonsynonymous mutations, which were determined by whole-exome sequencing of tumor tissue. Both alpha and beta chains were TCR-sequenced in 200 or so tumor regions, around 64 matched nontumor lung samples and 55 to 60 PBMC samples obtained at surgery. Here is what the overall study found, with its caveats: Additional single-cell paired TCR alpha and beta sequencing was considered necessary to confirm, at a functional level, the hypothesis that regional TCRs recognize regional mutations. Counts of ubiquitous and regional expanded TCRs correlated with counts of ubiquitous and regional nonsynonymous mutations, respectively. TCR-seq coverage of tumor T cells was estimated at only roughly 7.7% for alpha chains and about 13% for beta chains. The tumor nonsynonymous mutation count correlated with the number of expanded alpha and beta TCRs within the tumor.

Many counts were recorded for this clonotype. Its antigen is currently not known. No per-base quality is available; no much larger clone lies one base away. Receptors were amplified or captured by 5' RACE. Instrument used: NextSeq 500. In the TCR library protocol, a unique molecular identifier was attached to each TCR cDNA molecule so that PCR and sequencing errors could be corrected. In the original analysis: TCR identification, UMI-based error correction and CDR3 extraction were performed with Decombinator tools. Expanded TCRs were defined as those above a frequency of 2 per 1,000, corresponding to the top 1% of the tumor frequency distribution. Expanded tumor TCRs were classed as regional if statistically deemed absent (corrected P<0.05) from at least one tumor region, otherwise ubiquitous. Each repertoire was subsampled 100 times to 5,000 TCRs, after which Renyi diversity was computed with the R vegan package. CDR3 similarity networks were built from amino acid triplet string-kernel similarity, connecting CDR3s with pairwise similarity above 0.82. TCRdb took the public reads, trimmed them with fastp at Q25, ran MiXCR for clone calling and kept in-frame beta chains. Each record represents a unique CDR3 protein, reported with the most common genes and DNA among its rows. TCRdb, not the original authors, processed these V and J calls. The sample yields about 12,000 distinct CDR3 sequences; around 5% were counted once. The ten largest clones represent around 33% of the sample.

The time point tag for this specimen amounts to: sample taken at primary tumor resection. Samples were obtained from about 75 patients with early-stage, untreated non-small cell lung cancer from the lung TRACERx cohort. For TCR sequencing, whole RNA was extracted from tumor and nontumor lung tissue, or from cryopreserved PBMC samples, and no cell sorting was done. A patient was chosen for TCR sequencing only when enough RNA was available from at least two tumor regions. Before selection, tumor and adjacent nontumor lung specimens were reviewed by a lung pathologist. CDR1 and CDR2 are read off the germline V gene as SQVTM and ANQGSEA. The CDR3 goes from the cysteine to the phenylalanine over 13 residues. Just CDR3 DNA is preserved here, 39 bases in frame from base 1. V is shortened by 6 bases, J by 2 bases, and the region joining them spans 11 bases.

This sequence was found in a male donor with early-stage non-small cell lung cancer. The chain was built from TRBV29-1 and TRBJ1-3, with the D gene call left open. Here the sequenced sample was lung tumor tissue, taken at surgery. In nucleotides, the sequence is TGCAGCGTCACCGGGAACCCTGGAAACACCATATATTTT. Translated, it reads CSVTGNPGNTIYF. With the portions outside the CDR3 filled from the reference TRBV29-1 and TRBJ1-3 genes, the complete variable region becomes SAVISQKPSRDICQRGTSLTIQCQVDSQVTMMFWYRQQPGQSLTLIATANQGSEATYESGFVIDKFPISRPNLTFSTLTVSNMSPEDSSIYLCSVTGNPGNTIYFGEGSWLTVV.